This entry concerns a single TCR beta chain. The sample is drawn from a study of shared clonotypes between healthy human individuals. Produced via immunoSEQ multiplex PCR; TCRdb's table is partial and in-frame only. This sample carries over a million clones, around 75% of them seen once, and the ten largest clones take approximately 1.5%. This receptor was obtained from a man younger than 35 in good health. The specimen was memory CD4+ T cells sorted from blood. Subset defined: CD45RA-negative fraction.

As DNA, the CDR3 is TGTGCCAGCTCACCTCCGTTTAGTAGCTACGAGCAGTACTTC. Its translation is CASSPPFSSYEQYF. The V call is TRBV18, the J call TRBJ2-7; no firm D call. This CDR3 is 14 amino acids long. V was trimmed by 3 bases and J by 3 bases, leaving 12 bases between them. The germline V gene has CDR1 KGHSH and CDR2 LQKENI. Combining the CDR3 with reference TRBV18 and TRBJ2-7 gives the whole variable domain NAGVMQNPRHLVRRRGQEARLRCSPMKGHSHVYWYRQLPEEGLKFMVYLQKENIIDESGMPKERFSAEFPKEGPSILRIQQVVRGDSAAYFCASSPPFSSYEQYFGPGTRLTVT.